The present T cell receptor beta chain was sequenced within a study of radiotherapy plus CTLA-4 blockade in lung cancer. Study findings and constraints: Early clone dynamics of blood T cells, plus interferon-beta, reportedly predicted response best. Some TCR clones had been derived from tumors. These clones expanded in peripheral blood after radiotherapy plus ipilimumab.

The data were produced by immunoSEQ multiplex PCR, yet TCRdb's version contains in-frame clones alone and is incomplete. This sample carries 120,000 or so clones, just under 80% of them seen once, and the ten largest clones take roughly 5.3%. On this clone itself: Antigen specificity is unknown.

V was pared by 6 bases and J by 2 bases, with 3 bases of the junction left unmatched. Germline-derived CDR1 and CDR2 are MDHEN and SYDVKM. This CDR3 contains 16 residues. Focal radiation and CTLA-4 blockade (ipilimumab) were tested in chemo-refractory metastatic non-small-cell lung cancer patients. The sample was peripheral blood, taken from a patient treated with radiotherapy plus ipilimumab. This clonotype was sampled from a human donor with non-small cell lung cancer who had a partial response to radiotherapy plus ipilimumab. The chain combines TRBV28 with TRBJ2-6, with 11 bases fitting TRBD1. Here the CDR3 DNA reads TGTGCCAGCAGCCGGGGACAGGGGGCTGGGGCCAACGTCCTGACTTTC. Translation gives CASSRGQGAGANVLTF. Drawing the rest from reference TRBV28 and TRBJ2-6, the complete variable domain is DVKVTQSSRYLVKRTGEKVFLECVQDMDHENMFWYRQDPGLGLRLIYFSYDVKMKEKGDIPEGYSVSREKKERFSLILESASTNQTSMYLCASSRGQGAGANVLTFGAGSRLTVL.